This T cell receptor (beta chain) was retrieved from a study of CD8+ T cells in alopecia areata. Study-wide background: Treated patients were given 5 to 10 mg oral tofacitinib twice daily.

As for treatment: oral pan-JAK inhibitor, 5-10 mg twice daily. This clone was recorded a few times. Extraction of RNA preceded its reverse transcription into cDNA, which served as the sequencing template. Libraries were prepared by immunoSEQ multiplex PCR; TCRdb keeps only in-frame clonotypes and omits some of them. The table lists about 220,000 clones, about 58% of them singletons. Deletions cut 6 bases from V and 6 bases from J, with 11 bases between. Germline CDR1 is SGHDN and CDR2 is FVKESK. The CDR3 contains 13 residues. The rearrangement uses TRBV14 and TRBJ2-2; perhaps TRBD1 as D (6 bases). The sample here was CD4+ T cells sorted from blood, taken at week 4, from a patient treated with tofacitinib. This TCR came from a human donor with alopecia areata. As DNA, the CDR3 is TGTGCCAGCAGGAGAGGGGGACCCGGGGAGCTGTTTTTT. Its protein product is CASRRGGPGELFF. The full variable domain, in which reference TRBV14 and TRBJ2-2 provide the parts outside the CDR3, is EAGVTQFPSHSVIEKGQTVTLRCDPISGHDNLYWYRRVMGKEIKFLLHFVKESKQDESGMPNNRFLAERTGGTYSTLKVQPAELEDSGVYFCASRRGGPGELFFGEGSRLTVL.